This TCR beta chain was documented in a study of T cell repertoires in cytomegalovirus infection. TCRdb processed the reads anew with MiXCR; each CDR3 protein has one entry. The table lists 110,000 or so distinct CDR3 sequences, under 35% of them singletons, with 41% in the top ten. For this clonotype: Its antigen is as yet unknown.

After removal of 0 bases from V and 2 bases from J, the junction contained 12 bases not matched to a gene. The CDR3 is made up of 19 amino acids. Germline V gives CDR1 SGHVS, CDR2 FQNEAQ. This receptor was taken from a human donor in good health (CMV status not recorded). Some clones in this sample may be carry-over from other donors' samples. The starting material was CD8+ T cells from cultured PBMCs, obtained from culture after CMV antigen stimulation. This chain connects TRBV7-8 to TRBJ1-5; 8 bases match TRBD1. CDR3 sequence reads: CASSLAAGGHYRGNQPQHF. CDR3 in DNA: TGTGCCAGCAGCTTAGCAGCAGGGGGCCACTATCGAGGCAATCAGCCCCAGCATTTT.